This T cell receptor (beta chain) was sequenced during a study of T cell responses to AZD1222 COVID-19 vaccine (dated by TCRdb to the early 2020s). Study-level background: A total of more than 230 trial participants underwent TCR sequencing, of whom 207 had received two doses of AZD1222 and roughly 26 had received two doses of the MenACWY control vaccine. Trial participants were enrolled by age into subgroups of 18-55, 56-69 and 70-plus years, and approximately 150, 30 and 60 TCR-sequenced participants, respectively, were included in these subgroups.

What the study reported, not specific to this receptor: In the small 56-69-year group, the increase in depth fell short of significance, most likely because of low power. Only a handful of AZD1222 recipients were SARS-CoV-2 seropositive at baseline, limiting conclusions about previously exposed vaccinees. Participants were mostly white British and included more females than males, and it was suggested by the authors that clonal diversity may have been underestimated. After two AZD1222 doses, both the breadth and the depth of spike-specific TCRs were significantly higher than at day 0 and than in MenACWY recipients. Reportedly, almost half of the unique spike-specific TCRs recognized epitopes lying outside the regions that are mutated in the B.1.351 and B.1.1.7 variants. Because no day 14 peak-response samples were available, the repertoires could be characterized only after the peak T cell response. CD4 TCRs associated with the vaccine covered the entire spike protein, and the dominant responses were in regions 160-218 and 743-854.

From V the trimming removes 3 bases and from J it removes 2 bases, while the gene matches leave 9 bases of the junction unaccounted for. From the cysteine up to the phenylalanine, the CDR3 has a length of 16 residues. Only CDR3 DNA remains: 48 bases, in frame from the first base. CDR1 is given as MRHNA and CDR2 as SNTAGT, both from the germline V gene. The CDR3 regions of human TCRbeta chains were subjected to immunosequencing. Regarding the original processing steps: Repertoire TCRs were matched against a reference library of SARS-CoV-2-specific TCRs generated with the MIRA antigen-specificity platform. Breadth was defined as the fraction of unique TCRs that were SARS-CoV-2-associated. Depth was defined as the fraction of total T cells that were SARS-CoV-2-associated. Using the MIRA data, every spike-specific TCR was mapped to the spike region that the TCR reacted to and assigned to either a CD4 or a CD8 class. Log10-transformed breadth and depth values were compared by one-way ANOVA with Sidak's multiple comparisons tests. The source is immuneACCESS, and TCRdb retained only in-frame sequences with V and J called. Part of the clones is not carried over; for the studies checked, unresolved V genes explain less than half of this, and the remainder is unexplained. That table supplies the V and J calls and clone size; D and trimming were determined from the DNA. The table for this sample lists 160,000 or so clones; around 90% of them were counted only once. Less than 1.3% of the sample is held by the ten biggest clonotypes.

Comments on this clone: Its cognate antigen has yet to be identified. No clone much larger than this one lies a single base away; base qualities are absent.

Read against the paper, the sample's time point label means: about 28 days (+/-7) after the second vaccine dose. AZD1222 recipients given second doses at about 4 weeks or at about 12 weeks were pooled, since spike-specific TCR depth and breadth were not found to differ between the two schedules. Samples from vaccinated people were obtained from the UK trials COV001 and COV002, which included a single-blind randomized controlled phase 2/3 trial of AZD1222 (ChAdOx1 nCoV-19) in healthy adults. For TCRbeta chain sequencing, PBMC samples from trial participants were taken at day 0 and at day 28 after the second dose.

The source of this sequence is an adult who received the AZD1222 COVID-19 vaccine. Recombination connected TRBV6-4 to TRBJ2-5; 7 bases in the junction line up with TRBD1. The sequences come from peripheral blood, collected 28 days after the second AZD1222 dose. The CDR3 here reads CASSECWAGGQETQYF. Here is the DNA: TGTGCCAGCAGTGAATGTTGGGCAGGGGGACAAGAGACCCAGTACTTC.